These 21 T cell receptor beta chains came from one sample sequenced in a study of cytomegalovirus exposure and HLA in healthy donors. PCR involved 60 Vbeta and 13 Jbeta primers. Using immunoSEQ multiplex PCR, the repertoire was profiled, and TCRdb retains in-frame clones only, with some absent. The sample lists about 110,000 clones, about 60% occurring once. The specimen was PBMCs. The receptor set was obtained from a woman aged 25 to 39 in good health and CMV-seronegative.

This clone was seen a handful of times. This chain joins TRBV7-2 and TRBJ2-1; D is perhaps TRBD1 (5 bases). The germline V gene encodes CDR1 SGHTA and CDR2 FQGNSA. V lost 2 bases and J 1 base, leaving 12 bases between the germline ends. The CDR3 has 16 amino acids. The CDR3 protein is CASSLNPPGSYNEQFF. The DNA of the CDR3 is TGTGCCAGCAGCTTAAACCCCCCAGGGTCCTACAATGAGCAGTTCTTC.

Remarks on this clone: At the DNA level, this CDR3 is encoded by other sequences in the same sample as well. The genes are TRBV7-9 and TRBJ2-3, with 7 bases fitting TRBD2. The V and J ends lost 2 bases and 0 bases, in that order; junction bases with no gene match: 2. The germline CDR1 and CDR2 sequences are SEHNR and FQNEAQ (reference sequence). This CDR3 comprises 15 residues. The chain's CDR3 is CASSLSSGSTDTQYF. The CDR3 DNA reads TGTGCCAGCAGCTTATCTAGCGGTAGCACAGATACGCAGTATTTT.

V usage is TRBV15 and J usage is TRBJ2-7; 8 bases fit TRBD1. With 5 bases clipped from V and 4 bases from J, the junction kept 7 bases outside the gene matches. The CDR3 is 14 residues long. Germline V CDR1 and CDR2: LNHNV, YYDKDF (reference sequence). For the CDR3, the DNA is TGTGCCACCAGCTGGGACAGGTTAGGGTACGAGCAGTACTTC. It yields the protein CATSWDRLGYEQYF. The entire variable domain, with the rest obtained from reference TRBV15 and TRBJ2-7, is as follows: DAMVIQNPRYQVTQFGKPVTLSCSQTLNHNVMYWYQQKSSQAPKLLFHYYDKDFNNEADTPDNFQSRRPNTSFCFLDIRSPGLGDTAMYLCATSWDRLGYEQYFGPGTRLTVT.

V is TRBV4-1 and J is TRBJ2-3, with 10 bases matching TRBD2. CDR1 and CDR2 (germline): MGHRA, YSYEKL. The CDR3 totals 15 residues. V trimming: 4 bases; J trimming: 2 bases; junction bases outside the gene matches: 3. CDR3 residues: CASSPLAGVTDTQYF. Here the CDR3 DNA reads TGCGCCAGCAGCCCGCTAGCGGGAGTCACAGATACGCAGTATTTT.

This clone has just a few counts. The chain joins TRBV27 to TRBJ2-1, with TRBD2 matching 9 bases. Germline-derived CDR1 and CDR2 are MNHEY and SMNVEV (reference sequence). The CDR3 totals 15 residues. V shed 6 bases, J shed 3 bases, and the junction held 6 bases outside the gene matches. The DNA of the CDR3 is TGTGCCAGCAGCCGAGGGACTAGCAGCTACAATGAGCAGTTCTTC. It yields the protein CASSRGTSSYNEQFF.

In its sample, this clone was seen a few times. V gene TRBV5-4 combines with J gene TRBJ2-7; a possible D gene is TRBD1 (5 bases). The CDR3 sequence is 13 residues long. From germline, CDR1 is SGHNT and CDR2 YYREEE (reference sequence). V gave up 2 bases and J gave up 2 bases, with 8 bases separating them. The CDR3 region is CASSFQGTYEQYF. Written as DNA, the CDR3 is TGTGCCAGCAGCTTTCAGGGAACCTACGAGCAGTACTTC. Complete variable domain (other parts from reference TRBV5-4 and TRBJ2-7): ETGVTQSPTHLIKTRGQQVTLRCSSQSGHNTVSWYQQALGQGPQFIFQYYREEENGRGNFPPRFSGLQFPNYSSELNVNALELDDSALYLCASSFQGTYEQYFGPGTRLTVT.

The chain is built from TRBV2 and TRBJ1-6; D unclear. V was trimmed by 7 bases and J by 6 bases, leaving 16 bases between them. The germline V gene has CDR1 SNHLY and CDR2 FYNNEI. CDR3 size: 15 residues. The CDR3 protein is CASTERRGVNSPLHF. As DNA, the CDR3 is TGTGCCAGCACCGAACGTCGCGGAGTTAATTCACCCCTCCACTTT.

V is TRBV25-1 and J is TRBJ2-3, with D unclear. CDR1 is MGHDK, CDR2 SYGVNS, per germline. V lost 6 bases and J 0 bases, leaving 4 bases between the germline ends. This CDR3 has 12 amino acids. The DNA of the CDR3 is TGTGCCAGCAGCGTCAGCACAGATACGCAGTATTTT. This gives the protein CASSVSTDTQYF.

The V gene is TRBV5-1, the J gene TRBJ2-1, with TRBD1 identical over 7 bases. Germline V lookup: CDR1 SGHRS, CDR2 YFSETQ. V dropped 2 bases and J dropped 3; count of bases not matched to a gene: 2. This CDR3 comprises 14 residues. The CDR3 nucleotides are TGCGCCAGCAGCTTTGCAGGGGGCTACAATGAGCAGTTCTTC. Amino acid sequence: CASSFAGGYNEQFF.

The chain has TRBV5-1 and TRBJ2-1; 9 bases map to TRBD2. V trimming: 6 bases; J trimming: 0 bases; junction bases outside the gene matches: 10. Germline V gene lookup returns CDR1 SGHRS and CDR2 YFSETQ. The CDR3 is 17 amino acids. CDR3 sequence: CASTPGSSGSSYNEQFF. The DNA for the CDR3 is TGCGCCAGCACCCCCGGGAGTAGCGGGAGCTCCTACAATGAGCAGTTCTTC.

This chain connects TRBV6-1 to TRBJ2-1; TRBD1 is a possible D gene (7 bases). Trimming left V 5 bases short and J 7 bases short, with 12 bases between. CDR1 MNHNS and CDR2 SASEGT come from the germline V gene. The CDR3 has 13 amino acids. The CDR3 DNA reads as TGTGCCAGCAGTTTCAGGGGGGCAAATGAGCAGTTCTTC. It specifies CASSFRGANEQFF.

V gene TRBV6-1 combines with J gene TRBJ1-5; D ambiguous. The CDR3 consists of 15 residues. Germline CDR1 MNHNS, CDR2 SASEGT. Trimming stripped 2 bases from V and 6 bases from J, with 14 bases between. CDR3 DNA sequence: TGTGCCAGCAGTGAAAGCGGGAACCCGGGTCAGCCCCAGCATTTT. Its translation: CASSESGNPGQPQHF.

The rearrangement joins TRBV28 to TRBJ2-5; 7 bases match TRBD2. The CDR3 length is 15 residues. Germline assignment: CDR1 MDHEN and CDR2 SYDVKM. With 6 bases clipped from V and 1 base from J, the junction kept 8 bases outside the gene matches. The CDR3 DNA reads as TGTGCCAGCAGCCCTTGGGCGGGAGTCCAAGAGACCCAGTACTTC. Protein product: CASSPWAGVQETQYF.

This chain uses TRBV5-1 with TRBJ2-3; TRBD2 might be the D (6 bases). The V and J ends lost 0 bases and 0 bases respectively, with 14 bases between them. In germline, CDR1 is SGHRS, CDR2 YFSETQ. The CDR3 length is 17 residues. Written as DNA, the CDR3 is TGCGCCAGCAGCTTGGCCCCCAGCGGGCTTAGCACAGATACGCAGTATTTT. Protein: CASSLAPSGLSTDTQYF.

The chain joins TRBV2 to TRBJ1-3, with TRBD1 identical over 7 bases. The V gene's germline CDR1 is SNHLY and CDR2 FYNNEI. This CDR3 contains 14 residues. Trimming took 4 bases from V and 4 from J; bases not matched to a gene: 4. As DNA, the CDR3 is TGTGCCAGCAGTGGACAGGGTTCCGGAAACACCATATATTTT. Its translation: CASSGQGSGNTIYF.

This clone was counted only a few times. The rearrangement links TRBV5-6 to TRBJ2-5; 12 nucleotides agree with TRBD2. The CDR3 runs to 16 residues. Trimming at V came to 0 bases and at J to 2 bases, leaving 2 bases not matched to a gene. The germline gives CDR1 SGHDT, CDR2 YYEEEE. The CDR3 nucleotides are TGTGCCAGCAGCTTGGGGACTAGCGGGACGCAAGAGACCCAGTACTTC. The encoded protein is CASSLGTSGTQETQYF.

The CDR3: CASSPPNQAGLSYEQYF. Here the CDR3 DNA reads TGTGCCAGCTCACCACCCAACCAAGCGGGACTCTCCTACGAGCAGTACTTC. The chain links TRBV18 to TRBJ2-7; 7 nucleotides align to TRBD2. CDR1 KGHSH and CDR2 LQKENI come from the germline V gene. This CDR3 region has 17 residues. Trimming at V came to 0 bases and at J to 0 bases, leaving 8 bases not matched to a gene.

This clone was seen only once. The V gene is TRBV6-6, the J gene TRBJ2-5; 7 bases match TRBD1. The CDR3 spans 15 residues. The V and J ends lost 6 bases and 1 base, in that order; junction bases with no gene match: 8. Per the germline V gene, CDR1 is MNHNY and CDR2 is SVGAGI (reference sequence). The CDR3 nucleotides are TGTGCCAGCAGGAGACAGGGCCTAGGCCAAGAGACCCAGTACTTC. As protein: CASRRQGLGQETQYF.

There are a few counts of this clone. The J gene is TRBJ2-3, the V gene TRBV5-1, with D possibly TRBD1 on 5 matching bases. V was pared by 0 bases and J by 1 base, with 12 bases between. Per the germline V gene, CDR1 is SGHRS and CDR2 is YFSETQ. CDR3 length equals 16 residues. The CDR3 is CASSLGRDAGTDTQYF. CDR3 in DNA: TGCGCCAGCAGCTTGGGCAGGGATGCTGGCACAGATACGCAGTATTTT.

The chain combines TRBV7-2 with TRBJ1-2, with TRBD1 matching 7 bases. The CDR3 has 15 residues. V lost 6 bases and J lost 4; bases outside the gene matches: 11. Looked up from germline, CDR1 is SGHTA and CDR2 is FQGNSA. The CDR3 is CASSHYQQGFYGYTF. In DNA, the CDR3 is TGTGCCAGCAGTCACTACCAACAGGGGTTCTATGGCTACACCTTC. The full variable domain, its missing parts supplied by reference TRBV7-2 and TRBJ1-2, is GAGVSQSPSNKVTEKGKDVELRCDPISGHTALYWYRQSLGQGLEFLIYFQGNSAPDKSGLPSDRFSAERTGGSVSTLTIQRTQQEDSAVYLCASSHYQQGFYGYTFGSGTRLTVV.

The chain joins TRBV7-2 to TRBJ2-3, with D hard to call. V was clipped by 1 base and J by 2 bases, with 10 bases between them. CDR1 is SGHTA and CDR2 is FQGNSA in the germline V gene. The CDR3 sequence is 15 residues long. The CDR3 DNA reads TGTGCCAGCAGCTTAGTAGCTAGAAACACAGATACGCAGTATTTT. Its protein is CASSLVARNTDTQYF.